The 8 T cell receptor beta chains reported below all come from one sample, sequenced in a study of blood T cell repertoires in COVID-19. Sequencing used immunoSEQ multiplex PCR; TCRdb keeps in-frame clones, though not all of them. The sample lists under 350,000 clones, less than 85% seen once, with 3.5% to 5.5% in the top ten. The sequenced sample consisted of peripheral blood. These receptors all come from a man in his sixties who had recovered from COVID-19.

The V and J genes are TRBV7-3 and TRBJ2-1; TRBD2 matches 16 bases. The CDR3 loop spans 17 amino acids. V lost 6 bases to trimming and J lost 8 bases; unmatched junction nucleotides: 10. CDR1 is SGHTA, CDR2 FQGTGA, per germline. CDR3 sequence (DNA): TGTGCCAGCAGTCGCGCCGGGACTAGCGGGGGGGCCGATGAGCAGTTCTTC. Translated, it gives CASSRAGTSGGADEQFF.

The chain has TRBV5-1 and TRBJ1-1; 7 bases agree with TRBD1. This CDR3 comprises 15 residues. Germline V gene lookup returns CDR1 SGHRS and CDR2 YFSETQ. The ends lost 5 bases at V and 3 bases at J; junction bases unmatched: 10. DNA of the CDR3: TGCGCCAGCAGTTCCCGACAGGGCGGGGACACTGAAGCTTTCTTT. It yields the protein CASSSRQGGDTEAFF.

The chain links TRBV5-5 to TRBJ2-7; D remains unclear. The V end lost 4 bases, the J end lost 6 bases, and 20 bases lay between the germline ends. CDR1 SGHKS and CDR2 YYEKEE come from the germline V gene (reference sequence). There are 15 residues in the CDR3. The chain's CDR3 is CASSQRPRSGLEQYF. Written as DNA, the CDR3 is TGTGCCAGCAGCCAGAGACCCAGAAGTGGGCTCGAGCAGTACTTC.

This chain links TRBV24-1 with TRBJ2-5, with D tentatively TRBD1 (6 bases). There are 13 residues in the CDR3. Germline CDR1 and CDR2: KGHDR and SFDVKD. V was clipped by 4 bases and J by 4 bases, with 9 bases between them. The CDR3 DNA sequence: TGTGCCACCAGTGAAGGGGGAGCAGAGACCCAGTACTTC. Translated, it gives CATSEGGAETQYF.

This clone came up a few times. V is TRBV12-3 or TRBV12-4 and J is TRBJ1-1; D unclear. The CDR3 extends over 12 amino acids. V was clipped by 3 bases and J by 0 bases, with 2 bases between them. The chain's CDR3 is CASSFLNTEAFF. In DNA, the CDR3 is TGTGCCAGCAGTTTCTTGAACACTGAAGCTTTCTTT.

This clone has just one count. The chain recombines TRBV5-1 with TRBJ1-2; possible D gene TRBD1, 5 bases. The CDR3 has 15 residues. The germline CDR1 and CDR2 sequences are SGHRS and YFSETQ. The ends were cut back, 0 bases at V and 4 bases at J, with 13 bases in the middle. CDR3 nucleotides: TGCGCCAGCAGCTTGGTTGCAGGGCAGCCCTATGGCTACACCTTC. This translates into CASSLVAGQPYGYTF.

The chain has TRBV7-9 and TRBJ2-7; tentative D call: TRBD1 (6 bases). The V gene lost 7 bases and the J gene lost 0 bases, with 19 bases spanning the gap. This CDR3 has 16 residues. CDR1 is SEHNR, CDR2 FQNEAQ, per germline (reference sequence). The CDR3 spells CASTSLDRSGSYEQYF. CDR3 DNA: TGTGCCAGCACCTCCCTCGACAGGTCCGGCTCCTACGAGCAGTACTTC.

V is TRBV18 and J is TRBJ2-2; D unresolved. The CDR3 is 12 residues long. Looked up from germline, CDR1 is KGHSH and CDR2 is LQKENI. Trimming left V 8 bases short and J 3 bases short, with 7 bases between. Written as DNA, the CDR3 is TGTGCCAGCGGCAGTCACACCGGGGAGCTGTTTTTT. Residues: CASGSHTGELFF.